The sequence of this TCR beta chain was determined in a study of T-cell memory formation after mild COVID-19. TCRdb reanalysed the 5' RACE reads using MiXCR and keeps one entry per CDR3 protein. The sample includes fewer than 650,000 distinct CDR3 sequences, 17% seen only once; the top ten take roughly 7.7%. Trimming cost V 1 base and J 0 bases, with 10 bases left between them. The CDR3 has 16 residues. Germline values: CDR1 SGHVS, CDR2 FQNEAQ. This TCR came from an adult woman who had mild COVID-19 (a few samples of this study predate the infection). Cell type and time point are not known. This chain links TRBV7-8 with TRBJ1-5; D is ambiguous. Sequenced: PBMCs or a T cell subset sorted from them (not recorded which). CDR3 nucleotide sequence: TGTGCCAGCAGCTTAGAAGGAGATTATAGCAATCAGCCCCAGCATTTT. Encoded protein: CASSLEGDYSNQPQHF.